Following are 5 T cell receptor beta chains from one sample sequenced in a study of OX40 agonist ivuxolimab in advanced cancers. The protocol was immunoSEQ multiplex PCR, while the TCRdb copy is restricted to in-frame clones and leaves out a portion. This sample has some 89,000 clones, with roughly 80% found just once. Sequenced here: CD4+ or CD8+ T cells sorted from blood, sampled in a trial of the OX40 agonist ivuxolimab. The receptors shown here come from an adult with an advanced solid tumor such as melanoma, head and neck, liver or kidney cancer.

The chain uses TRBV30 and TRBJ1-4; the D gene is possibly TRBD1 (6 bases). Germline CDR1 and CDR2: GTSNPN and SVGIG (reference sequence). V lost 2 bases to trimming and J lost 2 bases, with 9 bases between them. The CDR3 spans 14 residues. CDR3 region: CAWSPDSTNEKLFF. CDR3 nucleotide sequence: TGTGCCTGGAGTCCGGACAGCACTAATGAAAAACTGTTTTTT.

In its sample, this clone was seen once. The CDR3 region is CASSRGLGQPQHF. The CDR3 nucleotides read TGTGCCAGCAGTCGGGGGTTGGGGCAGCCCCAGCATTTT. The genes are TRBV7-3 and TRBJ1-5, with a possible D match to TRBD1 (5 bases). In germline, CDR1 is SGHTA, CDR2 FQGTGA. There are 13 residues in the CDR3. Trimming stripped 6 bases from V and 7 bases from J, with 13 bases between. The full variable domain, with the rest looked up from reference TRBV7-3 and TRBJ1-5, is GAGVSQTPSNKVTEKGKYVELRCDPISGHTALYWYRQSLGQGPEFLIYFQGTGAADDSGLPNDRFFAVRPEGSVSTLKIQRTERGDSAVYLCASSRGLGQPQHFGDGTRLSIL.

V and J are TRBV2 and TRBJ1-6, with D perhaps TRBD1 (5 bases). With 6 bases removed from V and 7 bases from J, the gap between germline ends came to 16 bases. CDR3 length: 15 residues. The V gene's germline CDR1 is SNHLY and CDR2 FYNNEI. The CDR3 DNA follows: TGTGCCAGCAGGCAGGGCGCGGTGGAGAATTCACCCCTCCACTTT. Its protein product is CASRQGAVENSPLHF. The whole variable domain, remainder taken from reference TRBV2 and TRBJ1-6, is EPEVTQTPSHQVTQMGQEVILRCVPISNHLYFYWYRQILGQKVEFLVSFYNNEISEKSEIFDDQFSVERPDGSNFTLKIRSTKLEDSAMYFCASRQGAVENSPLHFGNGTRLTVT.

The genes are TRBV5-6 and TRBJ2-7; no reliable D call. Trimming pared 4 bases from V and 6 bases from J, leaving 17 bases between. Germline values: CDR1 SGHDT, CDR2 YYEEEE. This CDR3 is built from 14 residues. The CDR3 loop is CASSVQLGPGEQYF. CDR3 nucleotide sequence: TGTGCCAGCAGCGTCCAGCTCGGCCCAGGCGAGCAGTACTTC.

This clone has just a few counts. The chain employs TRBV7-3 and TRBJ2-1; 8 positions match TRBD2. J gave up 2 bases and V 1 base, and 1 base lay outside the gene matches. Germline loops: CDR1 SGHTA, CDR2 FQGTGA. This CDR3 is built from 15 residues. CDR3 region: CASSLNGGAYNEQFF. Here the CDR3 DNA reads TGTGCCAGCAGCTTAAACGGGGGGGCCTACAATGAGCAGTTCTTC.